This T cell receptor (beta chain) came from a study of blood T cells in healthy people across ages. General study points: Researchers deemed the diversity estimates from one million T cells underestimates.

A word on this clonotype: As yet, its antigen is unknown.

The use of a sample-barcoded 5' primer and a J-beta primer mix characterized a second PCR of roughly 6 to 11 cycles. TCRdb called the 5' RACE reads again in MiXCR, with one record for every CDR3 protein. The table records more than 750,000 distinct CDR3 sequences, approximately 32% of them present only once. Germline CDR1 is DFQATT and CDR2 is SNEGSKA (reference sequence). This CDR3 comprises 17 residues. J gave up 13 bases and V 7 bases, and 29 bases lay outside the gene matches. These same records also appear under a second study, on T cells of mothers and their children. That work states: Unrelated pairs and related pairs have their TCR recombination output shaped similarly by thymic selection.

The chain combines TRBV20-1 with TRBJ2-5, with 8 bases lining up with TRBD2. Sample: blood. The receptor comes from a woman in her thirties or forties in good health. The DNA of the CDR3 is TGCAGTGTTGGCGGACCAGCGGGGGTTTTCAAGACCTACGAGCGGTACTTC. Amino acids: CSVGGPAGVFKTYERYF.